A selection of T cell receptor beta chains follows, all from one sample in a study of T cell responses to AZD1222 COVID-19 vaccine. Profiling relied on immunoSEQ multiplex PCR, and the TCRdb table lists in-frame clones only, not all of them. The table lists some 160,000 clones, more than 90% of them singletons. The sample consisted of peripheral blood, taken on day 0 of AZD1222 vaccination. The receptors come from an adult in good health. CDR3s include the opening cysteine and the closing phenylalanine or tryptophan. D genes are given only for firm matches. The size entry is marked missing in some rows and otherwise reads once, few, many or a size class.

- | - | TRBJ1-1 | TRBV5-1 | 15 | CASSYYGTPNTEAFF | TGCGCCAGCAGCTATTACGGGACACCGAACACTGAAGCTTTCTTT
- | - | TRBJ2-3 | TRBV6-5 | 15 | CASSWILSGTDTQYF | TGTGCCAGCAGTTGGATCCTTTCCGGCACAGATACGCAGTATTTT
TRBD1 | - | TRBJ2-5 | TRBV5-1 | 16 | CASSSGTATWGETQYF | TGCGCCAGCAGCTCCGGGACAGCTACATGGGGGGAGACCCAGTACTTC
- | - | TRBJ1-2 | TRBV9 | 13 | CASAGVPNYGYTF | TGTGCCAGCGCGGGGGTCCCTAACTATGGCTACACCTTC
- | - | TRBJ1-2 | TRBV5-4 | 15 | CASSFPPEGNYGYTF | TGTGCCAGCAGCTTTCCCCCGGAAGGTAACTATGGCTACACCTTC
TRBD1 | - | TRBJ1-5 | TRBV6-6 | 13 | CASGRGHQEPQHF | TGTGCCTCGGGAAGGGGGCACCAGGAGCCCCAGCATTTT
TRBD1 | once | TRBJ1-3 | TRBV24-1 | 17 | CATSDRDRGLDGNTIYF | TGTGCCACCAGTGATCGTGACAGGGGCTTAGATGGAAACACCATATATTTT
- | once | TRBJ2-4 | TRBV3-1/TRBV3-2 | 15 | CASSQEGEPKNIQYF | TGTGCCAGCAGCCAAGAAGGGGAACCCAAAAACATTCAGTACTTC
- | - | TRBJ2-2 | TRBV9 | 14 | CASSPYPGPGELFF | TGTGCCAGCAGTCCGTACCCCGGGCCCGGGGAGCTGTTTTTT
- | once | TRBJ1-4 | TRBV6-5 | 15 | CASRVNRATNEKLFF | TGTGCCAGCAGGGTTAACAGAGCAACTAATGAAAAACTGTTTTTT
- | - | TRBJ2-7 | TRBV5-1 | 14 | CASSALDSSYEQYF | TGCGCCAGCAGCGCATTGGACTCCAGTTACGAGCAGTACTTC
TRBD1 | - | TRBJ1-5 | TRBV19 | 15 | CASSGQPGQGAPQHF | TGTGCCAGTAGTGGCCAACCGGGACAGGGGGCACCCCAGCATTTT
TRBD1 | - | TRBJ2-6 | TRBV3-1/TRBV3-2 | 17 | CASSLGTGISGANVLTF | TGTGCCAGCAGCCTGGGGACAGGGATCTCTGGGGCCAACGTCCTGACTTTC
- | - | TRBJ1-1 | TRBV6-5 | 12 | CASSRRDTEAFF | TGTGCCAGCAGTCGCAGGGACACTGAAGCTTTCTTT
- | - | TRBJ1-3 | TRBV2 | 14 | CASIPGVSGNTIYF | TGTGCCAGCATCCCTGGGGTGTCTGGAAACACCATATATTTT
- | - | TRBJ1-5 | TRBV7-2 | 10 | CASGNQPQHF | TGTGCCAGCGGGAATCAGCCCCAGCATTTT
- | - | TRBJ1-1 | TRBV7-9 | 14 | CASSGDRSYTEAFF | TGTGCCAGCAGCGGCGACAGGTCTTACACTGAAGCTTTCTTT
- | - | TRBJ1-2 | TRBV29-1 | 15 | CSVDDGHLNNYGYTF | TGCAGCGTTGACGATGGACACCTTAATAACTATGGCTACACCTTC
- | - | TRBJ1-2 | TRBV10-1 | 13 | CASSRGGNYGYTF | TGCGCCAGCAGCCGAGGGGGTAACTATGGCTACACCTTC
TRBD1 | - | TRBJ1-2 | TRBV3-1/TRBV3-2 | 14 | CASSQLIQGDGYTF | TGTGCCAGCAGCCAATTAATACAGGGGGATGGCTACACCTTC
- | few | TRBJ1-2 | TRBV29-1 | 15 | CSVGGTTGLLNGYTF | TGCAGCGTTGGAGGGACCACAGGGTTGTTAAATGGCTACACCTTC
- | - | TRBJ2-1 | TRBV6-2/TRBV6-3 | 19 | CASSYSRSGASRSYNEQFF | TGTGCCAGCAGTTACTCGAGGAGCGGCGCTAGCCGTTCCTACAATGAGCAGTTCTTC
TRBD1 | - | TRBJ2-7 | TRBV15 | 16 | CATSRPTGTGIDEQYF | TGTGCCACCAGCAGACCGACCGGGACAGGGATTGACGAGCAGTACTTC
- | - | TRBJ2-7 | TRBV10-1 | 13 | CASSESGSYEQYF | TGCGCCAGCAGTGAGTCAGGCAGCTACGAGCAGTACTTC
TRBD2 | - | TRBJ2-7 | TRBV3-1/TRBV3-2 | 17 | CASSSRVTSRGAYEQYF | TGTGCCAGCAGCTCACGGGTCACAAGTCGGGGGGCCTACGAGCAGTACTTC
- | few | TRBJ2-2 | TRBV19 | 16 | CASSTDQGMITGELFF | TGTGCCAGTAGTACTGACCAGGGAATGATCACCGGGGAGCTGTTTTTT
- | - | TRBJ1-2 | TRBV6-1 | 15 | CASSEALVFSYGYTF | TGTGCCAGCAGTGAAGCGCTGGTCTTCAGCTATGGCTACACCTTC
TRBD1 | - | TRBJ2-7 | TRBV2 | 13 | CASTRTGPYEQYF | TGTGCCAGCACTAGGACAGGACCCTACGAGCAGTACTTC
- | - | TRBJ2-1 | TRBV20-1 | 14 | CSASMGDGYNEQFF | TGCAGTGCTAGTATGGGGGATGGGTACAATGAGCAGTTCTTC
- | - | TRBJ2-6 | TRBV4-1 | 18 | CASSQDPTDSSGANVLTF | TGCGCCAGCAGCCAAGACCCCACAGACAGCTCTGGGGCCAACGTCCTGACTTTC
- | - | TRBJ2-2 | TRBV5-4 | 16 | CASSLAGPSFTGELFF | TGTGCCAGCAGCTTGGCCGGGCCTAGTTTCACCGGGGAGCTGTTTTTT
- | - | TRBJ2-7 | TRBV10-3 | 11 | CAVGLGNEQYF | TGTGCCGTCGGACTTGGCAACGAGCAGTACTTC
- | - | TRBJ1-4 | TRBV6-5 | 15 | CASSFQGLHNEKLFF | TGTGCCAGCAGTTTCCAGGGACTGCATAATGAAAAACTGTTTTTT
TRBD1 | few | TRBJ2-7 | TRBV27 | 18 | CASSLSFGTEINQDEQYF | TGTGCCAGCAGTTTAAGCTTCGGGACAGAAATCAATCAGGACGAGCAGTACTTC
- | - | TRBJ2-3 | TRBV29-1 | 14 | CSVEGDPRLDTQYF | TGCAGCGTTGAAGGGGACCCAAGGCTAGATACGCAGTATTTT
- | - | TRBJ1-1 | TRBV29-1 | 11 | CSVERGPQAFF | TGCAGCGTTGAACGAGGGCCCCAGGCTTTCTTT
TRBD1 | - | TRBJ1-5 | TRBV6-6 | 12 | CASSQGGILQHF | TGTGCCAGCAGCCAGGGGGGGATACTCCAGCATTTT
- | - | TRBJ2-2 | TRBV6-4 | 16 | CASSDRNAANTGELFF | TGTGCCAGCAGTGATAGGAACGCGGCGAACACCGGGGAGCTGTTTTTT
- | - | TRBJ1-5 | TRBV30 | 17 | CAWSASWGDHSNQPQHF | TGTGCCTGGAGTGCATCATGGGGAGACCATAGCAATCAGCCCCAGCATTTT
TRBD1 | - | TRBJ1-2 | TRBV13 | 17 | CASSLTGTGIANYGYTF | TGTGCCAGCAGCCTCACCGGGACAGGGATAGCTAACTATGGCTACACCTTC
- | - | TRBJ2-6 | TRBV18 | 15 | CASSLGISGANVLTF | TGTGCCAGCTCACTAGGAATTTCTGGGGCCAACGTCCTGACTTTC
- | - | TRBJ2-7 | TRBV2 | 14 | CASSDRGGAYEQYF | TGTGCCAGCAGTGACAGGGGAGGGGCGTACGAGCAGTACTTC
TRBD2 | few | TRBJ2-1 | TRBV5-4 | 16 | CASSFPAGGNYNEQFF | TGTGCCAGCAGCTTTCCAGCGGGGGGGAATTACAATGAGCAGTTCTTC
- | - | TRBJ1-1 | TRBV4-3 | 16 | CASSQDSPRKDTEAFF | TGCGCCAGCAGCCAAGATTCCCCACGAAAGGACACTGAAGCTTTCTTT
- | once | TRBJ2-1 | TRBV27 | 13 | CATSLSVHNEQFF | TGTGCCACTAGTCTTTCAGTCCACAATGAGCAGTTCTTC
- | - | TRBJ2-1 | TRBV14 | 14 | CASSQRSLYNEQFF | TGTGCCAGCAGCCAGCGGAGTCTCTACAATGAGCAGTTCTTC
- | many | TRBJ1-6 | TRBV27 | 14 | CASSPRGLFSPLHF | TGTGCCAGCAGTCCCAGGGGCCTCTTTTCGCCCCTCCACTTT
TRBD1 | once | TRBJ2-7 | TRBV28 | 15 | CASSLTDDRGGISYF | TGTGCCAGCAGCTTAACCGACGACAGGGGTGGGATTAGTTACTTC
TRBD1 | - | TRBJ2-7 | TRBV5-6 | 13 | CASSLQGAEEQYF | TGTGCCAGCAGCTTGCAGGGGGCGGAGGAGCAGTACTTC
- | few | TRBJ1-1 | TRBV18 | 14 | CASSPGVVAAEAFF | TGTGCCAGCTCACCAGGGGTCGTTGCCGCTGAAGCTTTCTTT
TRBD1 | - | TRBJ1-6 | TRBV6-4 | 15 | CASSPTGDYNSPLHF | TGTGCCAGCAGCCCCACAGGGGACTATAATTCACCCCTCCACTTT
TRBD2 | - | TRBJ2-1 | TRBV5-4 | 15 | CASSSKASGRNEQFF | TGTGCCAGCAGCTCGAAGGCTAGCGGGAGGAATGAGCAGTTCTTC
- | - | TRBJ2-1 | TRBV3-1/TRBV3-2 | 14 | CASSHYLAANEQFF | TGTGCCAGCAGCCATTACCTAGCCGCGAATGAGCAGTTCTTC
- | once | TRBJ1-2 | TRBV2 | 16 | CASTSMGNSWGYGYTF | TGTGCCAGCACCTCCATGGGGAACTCCTGGGGGTATGGCTACACCTTC
- | - | TRBJ2-2 | TRBV27 | 13 | CASSLSATGELFF | TGTGCCAGCAGTTTATCAGCTACCGGGGAGCTGTTTTTT